Following are 21 T cell receptor beta chains from one sample sequenced in a study of blood T cell repertoires in COVID-19. The repertoire was sequenced with immunoSEQ multiplex PCR; TCRdb's copy has only in-frame clones and lacks some. There are about 110,000 clones in the sample; about three quarters occur only once, and 16% lies in the top ten. The sample consisted of peripheral blood. These receptors were obtained from a woman older than 75 with active or convalescent COVID-19.

The V gene is TRBV19, the J gene TRBJ2-6; 7 bases line up with TRBD1. With 6 bases clipped from V and 2 bases from J, the junction kept 7 bases outside the gene matches. The germline V gene encodes CDR1 LNHDA and CDR2 SQIVND (reference sequence). This CDR3 has 16 amino acids. The DNA for the CDR3 is TGTGCCAGTAGACGGGACAGTAGACCTGGGGCCAACGTCCTGACTTTC. It yields the protein CASRRDSRPGANVLTF.

The chain links TRBV5-8 to TRBJ2-7, with TRBD2 matching over 11 bases. The germline V gene has CDR1 SGHTS and CDR2 YDEGEE. Trimming took 0 bases from V and 5 from J; bases not matched to a gene: 7. The CDR3 spans 16 residues. In DNA, the CDR3 is TGTGCCAGCAGCTTGGGACTAGCGGGATCTTCCGACGAGCAGTACTTC. This translates into CASSLGLAGSSDEQYF.

V is TRBV21-1 and J is TRBJ1-2; TRBD1 is taken as the D call from the table, unchecked against the DNA. TRBV21-1 is termed a pseudogene. The CDR3 is made up of 14 amino acids. The CDR3 spells CASSKRTVIYGYTF. CDR3 DNA sequence: TGTGCCAGCAGCAAAAGGACAGTGATCTATGGCTACACCTTC.

The chain has TRBV5-1 and TRBJ2-3, with 7 positions matching TRBD2. The CDR3 length is 14 residues. In germline, CDR1 is SGHRS, CDR2 YFSETQ. V dropped 5 bases and J dropped 5; count of bases not matched to a gene: 8. CDR3 coding DNA: TGCGCCAGCAGGGGGGGGAGCGGGAAAGATACGCAGTATTTT. Translation gives CASRGGSGKDTQYF.

The CDR3 protein is CASSFPGLNNEQFF. The CDR3 DNA sequence: TGTGCCAGCAGTTTCCCGGGACTGAACAATGAGCAGTTCTTC. The chain combines TRBV6-2 or TRBV6-3 with TRBJ2-1; a weak D match, TRBD2 (6 bases). Germline lookup yields CDR1 MNHEY and CDR2 SVGEGT. The CDR3 extends over 14 amino acids. Between the trimmed V and J ends, which lost 4 bases and 5 bases, there was a span of 12 bases.

The gene calls are TRBV3-1 (or the pseudogene TRBV3-2) and TRBJ2-1; 8 bases match TRBD2. The CDR3 sequence is 15 residues long. V lost 2 bases to trimming and J lost 5 bases; unmatched junction nucleotides: 5. Germline-derived CDR1 and CDR2 are LGHDT and YNNKEL (reference sequence). CDR3 sequence reads: CASSQLSGIHNEQFF. CDR3 coding DNA: TGTGCCAGCAGCCAACTTAGCGGGATACACAATGAGCAGTTCTTC.

The rearrangement joins TRBV6-2 or TRBV6-3 to TRBJ2-7; 12 nucleotides line up with TRBD1. Germline trimming cut 6 bases from V and 3 bases from J; bases unmatched to any gene: 12. Germline values: CDR1 MNHEY, CDR2 SVGEGT. CDR3 length: 17 residues. CDR3 sequence: CASSLTRDRGHGYEQYF. CDR3 bases: TGTGCCAGCAGCTTAACCCGGGACAGGGGGCATGGCTACGAGCAGTACTTC.

The rearrangement joins TRBV2 to TRBJ2-5, with D hard to call. The CDR3 is 14 residues long. Germline V gene data show CDR1 as SNHLY and CDR2 as FYNNEI. V lost 6 bases and J 0 bases, leaving 11 bases between the germline ends. CDR3 protein: CASSETEYQETQYF. The CDR3 region has the DNA TGTGCCAGCAGCGAAACAGAGTACCAAGAGACCCAGTACTTC.

The chain combines TRBV6-5 with TRBJ1-2; 10 bases are shared with TRBD1. This CDR3 has 13 residues. Germline loops: CDR1 MNHEY, CDR2 SVGAGI. The V segment lost 2 bases and the J segment 10 bases; nucleotides outside the gene matches: 4. The CDR3 protein is CASSYGTGAAYTF. In DNA form, the CDR3 reads TGTGCCAGCAGTTACGGGACAGGGGCCGCCTACACCTTC.

This chain links TRBV5-1 with TRBJ2-1; D not resolved. Looked up from germline, CDR1 is SGHRS and CDR2 is YFSETQ. This CDR3 comprises 13 residues. V was shortened by 4 bases and J by 5 bases, with 10 bases between the two germline ends. CDR3 nucleotides: TGCGCCAGCAGCCCCCTCTTTGACAATGAGCAGTTCTTC. It encodes CASSPLFDNEQFF.

In regard to this clone: At one end the junction does not follow the germline gene, possibly because of a read error. The J gene is TRBJ2-2, the V gene TRBV24-1; 8 bases are shared with TRBD2. CDR1 is KGHDR, CDR2 SFDVKD, per germline. This CDR3 region has 14 residues. The CDR3 bases are TGTGCCACCAGTGCTTTGCGGGAGGCCGGGGAGCTGTTTTTT. It is translated as CATSALREAGELFF.

This chain joins TRBV5-4 and TRBJ2-1; 8 nucleotides match TRBD2. There are 16 residues in the CDR3. Losses at the gene ends were 2 bases for V and 4 bases for J; bases not matched to a gene: 8. The V gene's germline CDR1 is SGHNT and CDR2 YYREEE (reference sequence). Here the CDR3 reads CASSFASGSLYNEQFF. The DNA of the CDR3 is TGTGCCAGCAGCTTCGCTAGCGGGTCCCTGTACAATGAGCAGTTCTTC. The full variable domain, completed using reference TRBV5-4 and TRBJ2-1, is ETGVTQSPTHLIKTRGQQVTLRCSSQSGHNTVSWYQQALGQGPQFIFQYYREEENGRGNFPPRFSGLQFPNYSSELNVNALELDDSALYLCASSFASGSLYNEQFFGPGTRLTVL.

The rearrangement uses TRBV5-4 and TRBJ2-7; 11 nucleotides align to TRBD2. Germline trimming cut 3 bases from V and 2 bases from J; bases unmatched to any gene: 4. Germline assignment: CDR1 SGHNT and CDR2 YYREEE (reference sequence). The CDR3 has 15 amino acids. The CDR3 loop is CASSSGTSGPYEQYF. The CDR3 DNA is TGTGCCAGCAGCTCCGGGACTAGCGGACCCTACGAGCAGTACTTC. The variable domain in full, completed from reference TRBV5-4 and TRBJ2-7, reads ETGVTQSPTHLIKTRGQQVTLRCSSQSGHNTVSWYQQALGQGPQFIFQYYREEENGRGNFPPRFSGLQFPNYSSELNVNALELDDSALYLCASSSGTSGPYEQYFGPGTRLTVT.

The CDR3 region has the DNA TGTGCCAGCAATCCTTTCCCTAGGGAGATATTAGATACGCAGTATTTT. This gives the protein CASNPFPREILDTQYF. The gene calls are TRBV28 and TRBJ2-3; tentative D call: TRBD2 (5 bases). From germline, CDR1 is MDHEN and CDR2 SYDVKM. CDR3 size: 16 residues. Trimming removed 7 bases from V and 5 bases from J, with 22 bases in between.

The chain links TRBV9 to TRBJ2-3; 7 positions agree with TRBD2. The CDR3 runs to 17 residues. V shed 0 bases and J 1 base; nucleotides not matched to a gene: 8. In germline, CDR1 is SGDLS, CDR2 YYNGEE. CDR3 nucleotides: TGTGCCAGCAGCGTAGAGGCTAGCGGACTGGGCACAGATACGCAGTATTTT. The encoded protein is CASSVEASGLGTDTQYF.

The chain couples TRBV28 to TRBJ2-3; no reliable D call. With 5 bases removed from V and 6 bases from J, the gap between germline ends came to 12 bases. This CDR3 is built from 13 residues. CDR1 is MDHEN, CDR2 SYDVKM, per germline. The CDR3 protein is CASSLPKMDTQYF. The CDR3 DNA reads as TGTGCCAGCAGTCTACCCAAAATGGATACGCAGTATTTT.

The gene calls are TRBV9 and TRBJ2-1; 8 bases agree with TRBD2. The CDR3 sequence is 15 residues long. CDR1 is SGDLS, CDR2 YYNGEE, per germline. V shed 4 bases and J 7 bases; nucleotides not matched to a gene: 10. The CDR3 loop reads CASSPTLAGFNEQFF. The CDR3 nucleotides are TGTGCCAGCAGCCCTACGCTAGCGGGTTTTAATGAGCAGTTCTTC.

The chain is built from TRBV3-1 (or the pseudogene TRBV3-2) and TRBJ2-1; TRBD2 matches 9 bases. After removal of 4 bases from V and 7 bases from J, the junction contained 11 bases not matched to a gene. From germline, CDR1 is LGHDT and CDR2 YNNKEL (reference sequence). CDR3 length: 16 residues. CDR3 region: CASSPIGAGGENEQFF. For the CDR3, the DNA is TGTGCCAGCAGCCCCATTGGCGCGGGAGGGGAGAATGAGCAGTTCTTC.

DNA of the CDR3: TGTGCCAGCAGTGATCGGACTAGCGGACAAGAGACCCAGTACTTC. Protein: CASSDRTSGQETQYF. The rearrangement joins TRBV2 to TRBJ2-5, with 10 positions matching TRBD2. Per the germline V gene, CDR1 is SNHLY and CDR2 is FYNNEI. This CDR3 is 15 amino acids long. J was trimmed by 2 bases and V by 3 bases; bases with no gene match: 3. The full variable domain, in which reference TRBV2 and TRBJ2-5 provide the parts outside the CDR3, is EPEVTQTPSHQVTQMGQEVILRCVPISNHLYFYWYRQILGQKVEFLVSFYNNEISEKSEIFDDQFSVERPDGSNFTLKIRSTKLEDSAMYFCASSDRTSGQETQYFGPGTRLLVL.

The CDR3 DNA is TGCAGCGTTGAGTCGGGGGGGAGCACAGATACGCAGTATTTT. Its protein is CSVESGGSTDTQYF. The genes are TRBV29-1 and TRBJ2-3, with TRBD2 matching over 8 bases. The CDR3 extends over 14 amino acids. V shed 3 bases and J 0 bases; nucleotides not matched to a gene: 2. CDR1 is SQVTM, CDR2 ANQGSEA, per germline.

This rearrangement joins TRBV30 to TRBJ2-1; 13 bases are shared with TRBD2. The V and J ends lost 0 bases and 12 bases, in that order; junction bases with no gene match: 5. The CDR3 covers 14 residues. Looked up from germline, CDR1 is GTSNPN and CDR2 is SVGIG (reference sequence). CDR3 residues: CAWSVILAGGGQFF. CDR3 in DNA: TGTGCCTGGAGTGTAATACTAGCGGGAGGGGGGCAGTTCTTC. Full variable domain (remainder filled in from reference TRBV30 and TRBJ2-1): SQTIHQWPATLVQPVGSPLSLECTVEGTSNPNLYWYRQAAGRGLQLLFYSVGIGQISSEVPQNLSASRPQDRQFILSSKKLLLSDSGFYLCAWSVILAGGGQFFGPGTRLTVL.